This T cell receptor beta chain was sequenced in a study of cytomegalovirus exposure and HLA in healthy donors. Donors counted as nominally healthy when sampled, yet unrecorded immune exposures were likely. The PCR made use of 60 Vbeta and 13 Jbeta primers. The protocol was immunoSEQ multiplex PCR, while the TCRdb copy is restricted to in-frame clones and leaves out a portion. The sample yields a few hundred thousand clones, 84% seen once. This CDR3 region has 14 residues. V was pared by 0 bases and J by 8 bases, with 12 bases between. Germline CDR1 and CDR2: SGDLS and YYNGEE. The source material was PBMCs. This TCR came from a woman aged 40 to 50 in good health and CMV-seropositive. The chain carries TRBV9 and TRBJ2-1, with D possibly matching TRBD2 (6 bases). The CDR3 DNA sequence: TGTGCCAGCAGCGTAGTACTAGCAGGCGATGAGCAGTTCTTC. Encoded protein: CASSVVLAGDEQFF. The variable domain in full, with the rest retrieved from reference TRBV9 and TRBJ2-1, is DSGVTQTPKHLITATGQRVTLRCSPRSGDLSVYWYQQSLDQGLQFLIQYYNGEERAKGNILERFSAQQFPDLHSELNLSSLELGDSALYFCASSVVLAGDEQFFGPGTRLTVL.